This section outlines one TCR beta chain sequence together with its context. The antigen is not known. The entry originates in a study of T-cell reconstitution after alpha-beta-depleted transplantation in children. V trimming: 8 bases; J trimming: 4 bases; junction bases outside the gene matches: 3. Germline-derived CDR1 and CDR2 are MGHDK and SYGVNS. The CDR3 extends over 14 amino acids. Unique molecular identifiers were used in preparing the TCRbeta library. From the PCR reads, TCRdb called clonotypes with MiXCR, one entry per CDR3 protein. Of a few hundred thousand distinct CDR3 sequences in the sample, around 15% are singletons; the top ten hold 29%. Whole-study results and caveats: For some patients, TCRbeta diversity was high at day 60 because of recipient T cells and thymic progenitors that survived. Several hundred rapidly expanded clones from non-depleted graft cells reportedly supplied alpha-beta T cells about two months post-transplant. Newly made T cells mostly supplied T-cell counts and diversity one year after transplant.

The sequence was obtained from a boy in the first two years of life who had a stem cell transplant for Wiskott-Aldrich syndrome, so the T cells may come from the graft donor. The rearrangement joins TRBV25-1 to TRBJ2-1, with TRBD2 matching 12 bases. This specimen consisted of PBMCs, mostly from graft donor cells, obtained 360 days after TCRalphabeta/CD19-depleted stem cell transplant. The CDR3 region is CASGGLAGYNEQFF. DNA for the CDR3: TGTGCCAGCGGGGGACTAGCGGGTTACAATGAGCAGTTCTTC. Full variable domain (rest looked up from reference TRBV25-1 and TRBJ2-1): EADIYQTPRYLVIGTGKKITLECSQTMGHDKMYWYQQDPGMELHLIHYSYGVNSTEKGDLSSESTVSRIRTEHFPLTLESARPSHTSQYLCASGGLAGYNEQFFGPGTRLTVL.